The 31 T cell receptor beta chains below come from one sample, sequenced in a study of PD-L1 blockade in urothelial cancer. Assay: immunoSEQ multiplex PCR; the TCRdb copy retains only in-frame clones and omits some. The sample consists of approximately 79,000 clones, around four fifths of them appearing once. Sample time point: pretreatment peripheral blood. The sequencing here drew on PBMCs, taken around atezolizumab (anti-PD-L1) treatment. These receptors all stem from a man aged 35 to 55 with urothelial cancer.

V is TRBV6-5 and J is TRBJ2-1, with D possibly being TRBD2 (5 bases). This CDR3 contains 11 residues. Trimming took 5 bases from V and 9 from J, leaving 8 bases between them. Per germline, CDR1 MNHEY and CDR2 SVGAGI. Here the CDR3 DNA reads TGTGCCAGCAGTCTCCTAGCTGAGCAGTTCTTC. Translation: CASSLLAEQFF.

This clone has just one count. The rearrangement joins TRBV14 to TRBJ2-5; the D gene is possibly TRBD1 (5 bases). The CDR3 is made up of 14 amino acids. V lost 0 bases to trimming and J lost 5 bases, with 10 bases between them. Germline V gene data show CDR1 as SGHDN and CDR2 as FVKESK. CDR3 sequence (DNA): TGTGCCAGCAGCCAAGATCTGGGGCCCGAGACCCAGTACTTC. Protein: CASSQDLGPETQYF.

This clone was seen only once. CDR3 bases: TGTGCCTGGAGTTGGGGGGGACAAGGGGCCCAGTACTTC. It translates to CAWSWGGQGAQYF. The rearrangement joins TRBV30 to TRBJ2-5; D is perhaps TRBD2 (7 bases). The CDR3 extends over 13 amino acids. Germline V gives CDR1 GTSNPN, CDR2 SVGIG (reference sequence). V lost 2 bases and J 9 bases, leaving 16 bases between the germline ends.

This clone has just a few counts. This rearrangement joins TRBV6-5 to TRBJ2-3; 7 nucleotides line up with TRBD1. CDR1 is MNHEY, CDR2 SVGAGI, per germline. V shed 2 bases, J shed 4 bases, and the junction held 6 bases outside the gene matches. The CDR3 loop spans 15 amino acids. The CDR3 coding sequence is TGTGCCAGCAGTTACGACAGGGAGTTGGCAGATACGCAGTATTTT. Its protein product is CASSYDRELADTQYF.

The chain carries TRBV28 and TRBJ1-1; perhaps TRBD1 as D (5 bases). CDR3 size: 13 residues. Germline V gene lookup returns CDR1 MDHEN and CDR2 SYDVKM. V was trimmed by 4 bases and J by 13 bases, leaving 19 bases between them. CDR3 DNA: TGTGCCAGCAGTTCGGGGGTGGGGAGAAGGGATTTCTTT. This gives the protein CASSSGVGRRDFF.

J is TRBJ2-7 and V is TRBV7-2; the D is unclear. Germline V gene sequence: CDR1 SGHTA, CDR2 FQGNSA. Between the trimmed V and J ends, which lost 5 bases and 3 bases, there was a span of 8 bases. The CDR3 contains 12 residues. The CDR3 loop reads CASSRDFYEQYF. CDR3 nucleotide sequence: TGTGCCAGCAGCCGTGACTTCTACGAGCAGTACTTC.

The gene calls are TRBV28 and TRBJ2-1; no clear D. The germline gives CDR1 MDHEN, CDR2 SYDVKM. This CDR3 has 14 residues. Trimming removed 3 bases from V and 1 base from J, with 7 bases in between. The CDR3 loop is CASSLLRSYNEQFF. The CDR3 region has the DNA TGTGCCAGCAGTTTGCTGCGATCCTACAATGAGCAGTTCTTC.

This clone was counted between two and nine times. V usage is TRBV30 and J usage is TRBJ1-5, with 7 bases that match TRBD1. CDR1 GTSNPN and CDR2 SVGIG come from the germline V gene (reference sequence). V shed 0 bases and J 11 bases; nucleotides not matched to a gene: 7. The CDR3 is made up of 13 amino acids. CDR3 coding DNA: TGTGCCTGGAGTGTCAGGGGACAGCGCTCCCAGCATTTT. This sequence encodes CAWSVRGQRSQHF. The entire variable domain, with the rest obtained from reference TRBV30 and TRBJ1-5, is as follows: SQTIHQWPATLVQPVGSPLSLECTVEGTSNPNLYWYRQAAGRGLQLLFYSVGIGQISSEVPQNLSASRPQDRQFILSSKKLLLSDSGFYLCAWSVRGQRSQHFGDGTRLSIL.

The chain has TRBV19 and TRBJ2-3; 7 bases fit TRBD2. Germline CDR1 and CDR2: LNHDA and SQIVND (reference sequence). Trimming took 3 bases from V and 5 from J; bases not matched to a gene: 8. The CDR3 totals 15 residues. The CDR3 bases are TGTGCCAGTAGTATCGGTGGGAGGGCCGGAGATACGCAGTATTTT. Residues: CASSIGGRAGDTQYF.

CDR3 sequence reads: CASSFDRGTEAFF. Written as DNA, the CDR3 is TGTGCCAGCAGTTTTGACAGGGGCACTGAAGCTTTCTTT. V usage is TRBV6-6 and J usage is TRBJ1-1; 8 bases fit TRBD1. Trimming at V came to 4 bases and at J to 4 bases, leaving 2 bases not matched to a gene. This CDR3 contains 13 residues. Germline CDR1 reads MNHNY; CDR2 reads SVGAGI (reference sequence).

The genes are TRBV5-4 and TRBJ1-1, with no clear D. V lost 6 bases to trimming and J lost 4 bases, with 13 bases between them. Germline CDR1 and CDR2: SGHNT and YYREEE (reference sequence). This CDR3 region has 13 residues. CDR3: CASKKEGGTEAFF. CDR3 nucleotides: TGTGCCAGCAAGAAGGAGGGAGGCACTGAAGCTTTCTTT.

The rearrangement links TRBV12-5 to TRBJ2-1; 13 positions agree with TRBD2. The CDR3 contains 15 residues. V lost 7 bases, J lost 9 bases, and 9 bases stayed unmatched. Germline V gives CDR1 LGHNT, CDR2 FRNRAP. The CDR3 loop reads CASAVLAGGPIEQFF. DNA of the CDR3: TGTGCTAGTGCCGTACTAGCGGGAGGGCCGATTGAGCAGTTCTTC.

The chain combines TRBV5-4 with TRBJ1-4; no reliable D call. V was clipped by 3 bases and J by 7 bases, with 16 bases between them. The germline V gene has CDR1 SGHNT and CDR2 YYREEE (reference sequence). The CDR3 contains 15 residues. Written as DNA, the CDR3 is TGTGCCAGCAGCTCCGACCGAGGCAGTTTTGAAAAACTGTTTTTT. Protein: CASSSDRGSFEKLFF.

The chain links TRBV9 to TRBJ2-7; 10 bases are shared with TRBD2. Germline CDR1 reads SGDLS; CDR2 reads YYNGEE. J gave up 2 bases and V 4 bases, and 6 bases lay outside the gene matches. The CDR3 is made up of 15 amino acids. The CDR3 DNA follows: TGTGCCAGCAGCCCCTCACTAGCGGGAACCTACGAGCAGTACTTC. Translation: CASSPSLAGTYEQYF.

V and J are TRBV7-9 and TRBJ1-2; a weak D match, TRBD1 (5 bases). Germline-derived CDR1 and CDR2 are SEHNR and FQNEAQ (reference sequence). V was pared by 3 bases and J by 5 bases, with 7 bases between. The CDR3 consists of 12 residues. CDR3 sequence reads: CASSLTVYGYTF. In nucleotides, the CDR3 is TGTGCCAGCAGCTTGACAGTTTATGGCTACACCTTC.

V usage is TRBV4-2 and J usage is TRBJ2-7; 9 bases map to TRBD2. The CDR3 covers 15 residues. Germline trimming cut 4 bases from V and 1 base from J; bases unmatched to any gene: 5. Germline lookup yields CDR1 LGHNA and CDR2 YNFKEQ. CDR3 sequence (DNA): TGTGCCAGCAGCCCCTTAACTAGCGGGTCCTACGAGCAGTACTTC. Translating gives CASSPLTSGSYEQYF.

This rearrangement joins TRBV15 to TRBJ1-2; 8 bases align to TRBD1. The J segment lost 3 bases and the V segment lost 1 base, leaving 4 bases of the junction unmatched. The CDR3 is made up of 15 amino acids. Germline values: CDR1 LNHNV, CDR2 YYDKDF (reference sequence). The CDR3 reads CATSRAGGSHYGYTF. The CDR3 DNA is TGTGCCACCAGCAGAGCAGGGGGCTCCCACTATGGCTACACCTTC.

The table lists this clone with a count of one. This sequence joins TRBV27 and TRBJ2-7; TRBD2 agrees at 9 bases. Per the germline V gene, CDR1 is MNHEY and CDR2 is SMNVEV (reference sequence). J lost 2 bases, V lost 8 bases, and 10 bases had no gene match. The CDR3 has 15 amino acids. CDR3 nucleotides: TGTGCCAGCGTCGCCCGAGCGGGGGGAGCCTACGAGCAGTACTTC. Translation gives CASVARAGGAYEQYF.

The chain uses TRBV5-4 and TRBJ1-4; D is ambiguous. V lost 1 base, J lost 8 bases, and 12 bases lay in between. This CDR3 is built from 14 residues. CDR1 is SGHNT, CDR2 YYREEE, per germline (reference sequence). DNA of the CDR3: TGTGCCAGCAGCTTGCAACCCCGCGGGGAAAAACTGTTTTTT. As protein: CASSLQPRGEKLFF.

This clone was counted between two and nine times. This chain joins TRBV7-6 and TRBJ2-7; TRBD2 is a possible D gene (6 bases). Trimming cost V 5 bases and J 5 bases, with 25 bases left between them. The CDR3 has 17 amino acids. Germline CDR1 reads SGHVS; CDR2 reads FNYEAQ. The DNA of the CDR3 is TGTGCCAGCAGCCCGGGGGAGCCCGGCAGGGCAAGGGACGAGCAGTACTTC. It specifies CASSPGEPGRARDEQYF.

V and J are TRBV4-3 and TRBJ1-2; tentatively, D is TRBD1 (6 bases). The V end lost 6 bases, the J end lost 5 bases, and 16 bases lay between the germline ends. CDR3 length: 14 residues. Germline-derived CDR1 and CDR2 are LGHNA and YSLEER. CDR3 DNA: TGCGCCAGCAGTTTAAGGGGGACACAATATGGCTACACCTTC. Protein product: CASSLRGTQYGYTF.

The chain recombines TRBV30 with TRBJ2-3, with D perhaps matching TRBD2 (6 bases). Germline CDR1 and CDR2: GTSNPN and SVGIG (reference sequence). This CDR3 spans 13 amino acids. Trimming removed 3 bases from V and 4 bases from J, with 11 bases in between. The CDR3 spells CAWSGGTSDTQYF. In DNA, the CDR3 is TGTGCCTGGAGCGGCGGGACCTCAGATACGCAGTATTTT.

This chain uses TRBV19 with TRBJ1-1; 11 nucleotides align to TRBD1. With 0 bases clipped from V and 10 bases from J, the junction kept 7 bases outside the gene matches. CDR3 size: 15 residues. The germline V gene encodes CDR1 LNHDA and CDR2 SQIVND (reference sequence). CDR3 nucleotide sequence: TGTGCCAGTAGTATAGACAGGACAGGGGGCGGGGGAGCTTTCTTT. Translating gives CASSIDRTGGGGAFF.

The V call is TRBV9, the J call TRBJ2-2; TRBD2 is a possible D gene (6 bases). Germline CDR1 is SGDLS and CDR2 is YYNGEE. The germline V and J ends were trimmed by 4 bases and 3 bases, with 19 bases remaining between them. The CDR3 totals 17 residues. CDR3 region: CASSSPNIAADTGELFF. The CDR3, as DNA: TGTGCCAGCAGCTCCCCTAACATAGCGGCTGACACCGGGGAGCTGTTTTTT.

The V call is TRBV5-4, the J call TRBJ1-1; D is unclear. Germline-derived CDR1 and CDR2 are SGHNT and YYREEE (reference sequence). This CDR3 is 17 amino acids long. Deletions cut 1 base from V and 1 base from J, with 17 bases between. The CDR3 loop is CASSLKRLGFSNTEAFF. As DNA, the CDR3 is TGTGCCAGCAGCTTGAAGCGGTTGGGATTTTCGAACACTGAAGCTTTCTTT.

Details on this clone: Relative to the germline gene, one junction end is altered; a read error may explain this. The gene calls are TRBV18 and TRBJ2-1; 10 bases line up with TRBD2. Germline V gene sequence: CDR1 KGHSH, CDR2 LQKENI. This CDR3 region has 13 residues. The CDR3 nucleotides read TGTGCCAGCTCACAAGACGAGCGGGAGGGGGCACTCTTC. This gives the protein CASSQDEREGALF. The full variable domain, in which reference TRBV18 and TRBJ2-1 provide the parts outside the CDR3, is NAGVMQNPRHLVRRRGQEARLRCSPMKGHSHVYWYRQLPEEGLKFMVYLQKENIIDESGMPKERFSAEFPKEGPSILRIQQVVRGDSAAYFCASSQDEREGALFGPGTRLTVL.

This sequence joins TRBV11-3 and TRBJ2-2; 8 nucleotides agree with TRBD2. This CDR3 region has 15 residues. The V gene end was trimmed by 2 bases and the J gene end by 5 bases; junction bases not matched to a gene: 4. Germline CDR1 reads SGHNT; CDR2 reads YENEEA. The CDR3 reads CASSLRGGGTGELFF. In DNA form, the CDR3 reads TGTGCCAGCAGCTTACGGGGGGGAGGGACCGGGGAGCTGTTTTTT. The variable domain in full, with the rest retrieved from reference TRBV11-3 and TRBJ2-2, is EAGVVQSPRYKIIEKKQPVAFWCNPISGHNTLYWYLQNLGQGPELLIRYENEEAVDDSQLPKDRFSAERLKGVDSTLKIQPAELGDSAVYLCASSLRGGGTGELFFGEGSRLTVL.

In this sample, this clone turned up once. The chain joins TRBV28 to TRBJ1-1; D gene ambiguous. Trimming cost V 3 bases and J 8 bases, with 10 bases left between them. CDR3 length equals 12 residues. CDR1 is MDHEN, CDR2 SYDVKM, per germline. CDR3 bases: TGTGCCAGCAGTTTGGATATCAGGGAAGCTTTCTTT. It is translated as CASSLDIREAFF. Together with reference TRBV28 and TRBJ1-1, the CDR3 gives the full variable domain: DVKVTQSSRYLVKRTGEKVFLECVQDMDHENMFWYRQDPGLGLRLIYFSYDVKMKEKGDIPEGYSVSREKKERFSLILESASTNQTSMYLCASSLDIREAFFGQGTRLTVV.

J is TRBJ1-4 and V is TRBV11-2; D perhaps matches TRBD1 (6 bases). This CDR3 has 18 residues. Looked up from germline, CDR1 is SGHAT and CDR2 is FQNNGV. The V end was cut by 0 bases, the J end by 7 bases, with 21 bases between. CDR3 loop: CASSLDLEQGMSFEKLFF. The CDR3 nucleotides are TGTGCCAGCAGCTTAGACCTAGAGCAGGGGATGTCTTTTGAAAAACTGTTTTTT.

The CDR3 sequence: CAWSVWRDTEAFF. The CDR3 DNA sequence: TGTGCCTGGAGTGTCTGGAGGGACACTGAAGCTTTCTTT. The chain carries TRBV30 and TRBJ1-1; D gene ambiguous. Germline assignment: CDR1 GTSNPN and CDR2 SVGIG (reference sequence). The germline V and J ends were trimmed by 0 bases and 3 bases, with 8 bases remaining between them. This CDR3 spans 13 amino acids.

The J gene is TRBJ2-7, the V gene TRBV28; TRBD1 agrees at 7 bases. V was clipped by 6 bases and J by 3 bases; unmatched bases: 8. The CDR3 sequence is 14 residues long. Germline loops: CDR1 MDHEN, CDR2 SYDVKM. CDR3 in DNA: TGTGCCAGCAGGGACGGACAGGAATTCTACGAGCAGTACTTC. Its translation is CASRDGQEFYEQYF.